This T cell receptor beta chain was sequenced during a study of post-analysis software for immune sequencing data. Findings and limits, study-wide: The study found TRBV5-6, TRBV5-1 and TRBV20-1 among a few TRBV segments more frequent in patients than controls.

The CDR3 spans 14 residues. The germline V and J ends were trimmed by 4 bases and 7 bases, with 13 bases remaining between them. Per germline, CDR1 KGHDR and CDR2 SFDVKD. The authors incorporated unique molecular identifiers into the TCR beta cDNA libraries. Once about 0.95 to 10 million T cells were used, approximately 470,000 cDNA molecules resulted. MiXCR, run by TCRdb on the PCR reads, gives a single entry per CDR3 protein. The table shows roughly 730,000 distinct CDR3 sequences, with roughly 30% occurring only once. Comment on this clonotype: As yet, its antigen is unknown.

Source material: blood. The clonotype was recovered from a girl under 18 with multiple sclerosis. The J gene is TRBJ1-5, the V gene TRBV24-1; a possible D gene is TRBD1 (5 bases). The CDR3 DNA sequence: TGTGCCACCAGTGAGCGGGGGTCCGAACAGCCCCAGCATTTT. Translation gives CATSERGSEQPQHF.